These T cell receptor beta chains were read from a single sample in a study of blood T cell repertoires in COVID-19. The assay was immunoSEQ multiplex PCR, and TCRdb's table has in-frame clones only and misses some. Of under 200,000 clones listed, 80% to 90% are singletons. Material for sequencing was peripheral blood. These receptors all come from a man between 65 and 85 years old with active or convalescent COVID-19. The CDR3 runs from the conserved cysteine through the conserved F or W. A D gene is named only where the DNA matches it firmly. The size entry is marked missing in some rows and otherwise reads once, few, many or a size class.

abundance	d_gene	v_gene	j_gene	CDR3nt	CDR3aa
.	.	TRBV19	TRBJ1-5	TGTGCCAGTAGTATAGGGCCAGAAGTTAATCAGCCCCAGCATTTT	CASSIGPEVNQPQHF
.	.	TRBV28	TRBJ2-7	TGTGCCAGCAGTTTCGGGAGACGACCCGAGCAGTACTTC	CASSFGRRPEQYF
.	.	TRBV6-5	TRBJ1-4	TGTGCCAGCAGTTACGCCTCAGCAACTAATGAAAAACTGTTTTTT	CASSYASATNEKLFF
.	TRBD2	TRBV6-5	TRBJ2-1	TGTGCCAGCAGTACTAGCGGGGGTTATGAGCAGTTCTTC	CASSTSGGYEQFF
.	TRBD1	TRBV19	TRBJ1-1	TGTGCCAGTAGTGGACAGGGATGGACTGAAGCTTTCTTT	CASSGQGWTEAFF
once	.	TRBV12-3/TRBV12-4	TRBJ2-7	TGTGCCAGCAGTCCAGATTCGACCTACGAGCAGTACTTC	CASSPDSTYEQYF
.	.	TRBV4-1	TRBJ1-1	TGCGCCAGCAGCCGGCCACTCAGGGGTAGAGAGACTGAAGCTTTCTTT	CASSRPLRGRETEAFF
.	TRBD2	TRBV10-3	TRBJ2-1	TGTGCCATCAGTTTACTAGCGGGGGGCCTATCCTACAATGAGCAGTTCTTC	CAISLLAGGLSYNEQFF
.	.	TRBV6-6	TRBJ1-2	TGTGCCAGCAGTCCCAACGGGACACCAAGAACTAACTATGGCTACACCTTC	CASSPNGTPRTNYGYTF
.	.	TRBV5-6	TRBJ2-7	TGTGCCAGCAGCCCTCAGGGACTCACCCCTAGGGAGCAGTACTTC	CASSPQGLTPREQYF
.	.	TRBV5-8	TRBJ2-1	TGTGCCAGCAGCTTGGGACAGTACAATGAGCAGTTCTTC	CASSLGQYNEQFF
.	TRBD1	TRBV5-1	TRBJ1-1	TGCGCCAGCAGCCACGGACAGGGGGGCACTGAAGCTTTCTTT	CASSHGQGGTEAFF
.	TRBD1	TRBV28	TRBJ2-7	TGTGCCAGCAGGGGGGACAGGGACGGGCTCTACGAGCAGTACTTC	CASRGDRDGLYEQYF
.	TRBD2	TRBV18	TRBJ2-5	TGTGCCAGCTCAGAAGTAGCGGGAGCTAAACAAGAGACCCAGTACTTC	CASSEVAGAKQETQYF
.	.	TRBV30	TRBJ2-3	TGTGCCTGGACCCTACAGGGTTATAGCACAGATACGCAGTATTTT	CAWTLQGYSTDTQYF
.	.	TRBV5-1	TRBJ2-7	TGCGCCAGCAGCTTGGGGGCAGGGGGGCCCTACGAGCAGTACTTC	CASSLGAGGPYEQYF
.	.	TRBV28	TRBJ1-5	TGTGCCAGCAGTTCCGGCGGGAGGCAGGGGAATCAGCCCCAGCATTTT	CASSSGGRQGNQPQHF
.	TRBD1	TRBV3-1/TRBV3-2	TRBJ2-5	TGTGCCAGCAGGGCATCACAGGGGGCAGGCAAGACCCAGTACTTC	CASRASQGAGKTQYF
.	.	TRBV19	TRBJ2-5	TGTGCCAGTATGGGCGGGGAGACCCAGTACTTC	CASMGGETQYF
.	.	TRBV15	TRBJ2-4	TGTGCCACAGATCCTGGGACTCGGGTCAAAAACATTCAGTACTTC	CATDPGTRVKNIQYF
.	.	TRBV29-1	TRBJ2-6	TGCAGCGTTGCGTTCTCTGGGGCCAACGTTCTGACTTTC	CSVAFSGANVLTF
.	.	TRBV29-1	TRBJ2-3	TGCAGCGTTGGGGGGCAGGTCCTTAGCACAGATACGCAGTATTTT	CSVGGQVLSTDTQYF
.	TRBD2	TRBV4-1	TRBJ2-3	TGCGCCAGCAGCCAAGAATCACGGACTAGCGGGGGATCGCAGTATTTT	CASSQESRTSGGSQYF
.	.	TRBV19	TRBJ1-2	TGTGCCAGTAGACCCTTCCAGGGTCATGGCTACACCTTC	CASRPFQGHGYTF
few	TRBD1	TRBV5-4	TRBJ1-2	TGTGCCAGCAGCTTAAACAGGGGGAATGGCTACACCTTC	CASSLNRGNGYTF
.	.	TRBV18	TRBJ1-4	TGTGCCAGCTCACCACAGGGGTCGGGTGAAAAACTGTTTTTT	CASSPQGSGEKLFF
.	TRBD2	TRBV10-1	TRBJ2-3	TGCGCCAGCAGTGATCCGACTAGCGGGAGGACAGATACGCAGTATTTT	CASSDPTSGRTDTQYF
few	TRBD1	TRBV19	TRBJ2-2	TGTGCCAGTAGTATGATCCAGGGGGCAAACACCGGGGAGCTGTTTTTT	CASSMIQGANTGELFF
.	TRBD1	TRBV2	TRBJ1-4	TGTGCCAGCAGGCCCGGGACAGGGTCTGAAAAACTGTTTTTT	CASRPGTGSEKLFF
.	TRBD2	TRBV9	TRBJ2-7	TGTGCCAGCAGCGTAGGACTAGCGGGGGGGCTTTACGAGCAGTACTTC	CASSVGLAGGLYEQYF
.	.	TRBV5-6	TRBJ2-1	TGTGCCAGCAGCTTGGACAACTATAACAATGAGCAGTTCTTC	CASSLDNYNNEQFF
.	.	TRBV14	TRBJ2-3	TGTGCCAGCAGCCAAGACAGGGGTACGCAGTATTTT	CASSQDRGTQYF
.	TRBD1	TRBV5-1	TRBJ2-5	TGCGCCAGCAGGGCCGGGACAGGCCAAGAGACCCAGTACTTC	CASRAGTGQETQYF
.	.	TRBV27	TRBJ1-6	TGTGCCAGCAGTAATAGACAGTCCTATAATTCACCCCTCCACTTT	CASSNRQSYNSPLHF
.	TRBD1	TRBV29-1	TRBJ2-3	TGCAGCGTTGAAGATCCCGAGGGGGCGGATACGCAGTATTTT	CSVEDPEGADTQYF
.	TRBD1	TRBV11-3	TRBJ1-6	TGTGCCAGCAGCTTAGATGTTCAGGGGGCGGCCGAATCACCCCTCCACTTT	CASSLDVQGAAESPLHF
once	TRBD1	TRBV7-2	TRBJ1-2	TGTGCCAGCAGCTTGCGGACAGGGATTGGCTACACCTTC	CASSLRTGIGYTF
.	TRBD2	TRBV6-5	TRBJ2-2	TGTGCCAGCAGCGGGAGGGCCGGCGGGGAGCTGTTTTTT	CASSGRAGGELFF
once	.	TRBV28	TRBJ1-2	TGTGCCAGCAGTTTCGGGCAGGGCTTTGGCTACACCTTC	CASSFGQGFGYTF
.	.	TRBV15	TRBJ2-7	TGTGCCACCGTTTCGGTATGTCTCCCCATACCCCGCAACTACGAGCAGTACTTC	CATVSVCLPIPRNYEQYF
once	TRBD1	TRBV10-3	TRBJ1-2	TGTGCCATCGCCGGGACAGCCTATGGCTACACCTTC	CAIAGTAYGYTF
once	TRBD2	TRBV29-1	TRBJ2-7	TGCAGCGCCGTCGGACTAGCCGGACCTACCGAGCAGTACTTC	CSAVGLAGPTEQYF
.	TRBD1	TRBV5-1	TRBJ2-5	TGCGCCAGCAGCCCCGACAGGGGGCAGACCCAGTACTTC	CASSPDRGQTQYF
.	.	TRBV7-9	TRBJ1-6	TGTGCCAGCAGCCCCGAGGGCCTCCTTTCCCGTAATTCACCCCTCCACTTT	CASSPEGLLSRNSPLHF
.	TRBD1	TRBV18	TRBJ2-3	TGTGCCAGCTCAATACCGGGACAGGGGGTAATAGATACGCAGTATTTT	CASSIPGQGVIDTQYF
.	.	TRBV19	TRBJ2-7	TGTGCCAGTAGTATAGATCTGGGAGGTTTGGCGGAGGGCGAGCAGTACTTC	CASSIDLGGLAEGEQYF
.	.	TRBV19	TRBJ1-1	TGTGCCAGTAGTATCACCGCCAGGGGCCCGATAAACACTGAAGCTTTCTTT	CASSITARGPINTEAFF
.	TRBD1	TRBV30	TRBJ1-4	TGTGCCTGGAGTCCCGGGACAGGGGTTGAAAAACTGTTTTTT	CAWSPGTGVEKLFF
.	.	TRBV28	TRBJ1-6	TGTGCCAGCAGTTTCGCCCTAAAATCACCCCTCCACTTT	CASSFALKSPLHF
.	.	TRBV5-8	TRBJ1-1	TGTGCCAGCGAGCGTGTGAACACTGAAGCTTTCTTT	CASERVNTEAFF
once	TRBD1	TRBV28	TRBJ1-5	TGTGCCAGCAGTGGGACAGTCAGCAATCAGCCCCAGCATTTT	CASSGTVSNQPQHF
.	.	TRBV6-5	TRBJ1-5	TGTGCCAGCAGTTTAGATTATAGCAATCAGCCCCAGCATTTT	CASSLDYSNQPQHF
.	TRBD1	TRBV19	TRBJ1-2	TGTGCCAGTAGTATGCGCGACAGGGGGCTCGATGGCTACACCTTC	CASSMRDRGLDGYTF
.	.	TRBV14	TRBJ1-6	TGTGCCAGCAGCCAAGTTGGTGCGCGGTCACCCCTCCACTTT	CASSQVGARSPLHF
.	TRBD1	TRBV29-1	TRBJ1-5	TGCAGCGCTAAGGCCGGGACAGGAAATCAGCCCCAGCATTTT	CSAKAGTGNQPQHF
.	.	TRBV5-1	TRBJ1-3	TGCGCCAGCAGCTTGGGGCAGGATCCCCCTGGAAACACCATATATTTT	CASSLGQDPPGNTIYF
.	.	TRBV24-1	TRBJ1-5	TGTGCCACCAGTGGGGCGGGGGGCACCAATCAGCCCCAGCATTTT	CATSGAGGTNQPQHF
once	.	TRBV5-1	TRBJ1-1	TGCGCCAGCAGCTTGATTGAGGGTCTGAACACTGAAGCTTTCTTT	CASSLIEGLNTEAFF
.	.	TRBV6-6	TRBJ1-5	TGTGCCAGCAGTTACTCGTCCAGGGGCAATCAGCCCCAGCATTTT	CASSYSSRGNQPQHF
.	.	TRBV19	TRBJ2-7	TGTGCCAGCGGACAGACAAATTCCTACGAGCAGTACTTC	CASGQTNSYEQYF